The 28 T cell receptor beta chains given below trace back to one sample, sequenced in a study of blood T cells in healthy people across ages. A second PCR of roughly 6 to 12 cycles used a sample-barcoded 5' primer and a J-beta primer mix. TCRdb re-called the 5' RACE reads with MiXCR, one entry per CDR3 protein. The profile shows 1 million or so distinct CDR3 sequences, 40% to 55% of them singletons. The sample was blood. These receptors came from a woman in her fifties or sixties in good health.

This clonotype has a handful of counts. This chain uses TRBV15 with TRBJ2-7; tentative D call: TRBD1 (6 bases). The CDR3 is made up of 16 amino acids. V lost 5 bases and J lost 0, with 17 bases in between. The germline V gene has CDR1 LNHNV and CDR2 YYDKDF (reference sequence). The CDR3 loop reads CATSSRGGLSSYEQYF. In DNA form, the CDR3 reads TGTGCCACCAGCTCTCGTGGGGGCCTCAGCTCCTACGAGCAGTACTTC.

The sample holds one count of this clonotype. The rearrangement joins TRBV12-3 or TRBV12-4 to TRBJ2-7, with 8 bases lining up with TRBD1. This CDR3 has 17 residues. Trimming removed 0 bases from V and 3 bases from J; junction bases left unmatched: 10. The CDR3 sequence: CASSLAPQTGDVYEQYF. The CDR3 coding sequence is TGTGCCAGCAGTTTAGCCCCCCAGACAGGGGATGTCTACGAGCAGTACTTC.

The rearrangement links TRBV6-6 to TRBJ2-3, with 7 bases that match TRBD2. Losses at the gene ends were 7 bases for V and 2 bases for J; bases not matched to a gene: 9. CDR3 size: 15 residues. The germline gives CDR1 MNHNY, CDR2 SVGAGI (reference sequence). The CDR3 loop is CASNGRAGSTDTQYF. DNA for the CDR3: TGTGCCAGCAACGGACGAGCGGGATCCACAGATACGCAGTATTTT.

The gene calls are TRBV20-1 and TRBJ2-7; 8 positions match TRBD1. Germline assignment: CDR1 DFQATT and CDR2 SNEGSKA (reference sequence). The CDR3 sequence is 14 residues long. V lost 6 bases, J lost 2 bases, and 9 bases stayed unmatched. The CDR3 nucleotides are TGCAGTGCAGCCGGACAGGGTAGGACCTACGAGCAGTACTTC. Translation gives CSAAGQGRTYEQYF.

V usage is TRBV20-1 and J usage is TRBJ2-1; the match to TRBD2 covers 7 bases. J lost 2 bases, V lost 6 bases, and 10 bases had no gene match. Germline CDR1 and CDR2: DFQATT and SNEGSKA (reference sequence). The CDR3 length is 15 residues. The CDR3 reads CSAKGSGRPYNEQFF. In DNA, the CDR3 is TGCAGTGCCAAAGGGTCCGGGAGGCCCTACAATGAGCAGTTCTTC.

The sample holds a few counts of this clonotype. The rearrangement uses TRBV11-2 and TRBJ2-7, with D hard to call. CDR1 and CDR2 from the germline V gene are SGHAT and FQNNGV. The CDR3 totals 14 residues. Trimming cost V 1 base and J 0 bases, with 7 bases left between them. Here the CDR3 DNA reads TGTGCCAGCAGCTTAGTGGCGGTCTCCTACGAGCAGTACTTC. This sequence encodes CASSLVAVSYEQYF.

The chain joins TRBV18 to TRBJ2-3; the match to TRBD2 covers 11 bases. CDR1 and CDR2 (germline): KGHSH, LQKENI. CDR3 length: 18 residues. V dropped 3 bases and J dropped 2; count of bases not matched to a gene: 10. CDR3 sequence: CASSPRILTSGTTDTQYF. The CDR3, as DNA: TGTGCCAGCTCACCGAGAATACTGACTAGCGGGACCACAGATACGCAGTATTTT.

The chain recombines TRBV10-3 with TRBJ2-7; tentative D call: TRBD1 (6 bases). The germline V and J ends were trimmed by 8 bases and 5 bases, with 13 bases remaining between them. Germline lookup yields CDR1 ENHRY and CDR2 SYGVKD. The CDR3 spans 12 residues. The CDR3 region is CAIGGSSHEQYF. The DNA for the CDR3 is TGTGCCATCGGGGGCAGTTCCCACGAGCAGTACTTC.

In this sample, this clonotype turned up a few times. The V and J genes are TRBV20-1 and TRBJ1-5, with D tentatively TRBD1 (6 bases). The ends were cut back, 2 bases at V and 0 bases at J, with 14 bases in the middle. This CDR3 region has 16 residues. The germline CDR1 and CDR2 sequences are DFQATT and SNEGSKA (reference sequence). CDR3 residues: CSARPPTGYSNQPQHF. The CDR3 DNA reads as TGCAGTGCTAGACCCCCGACAGGATATAGCAATCAGCCCCAGCATTTT.

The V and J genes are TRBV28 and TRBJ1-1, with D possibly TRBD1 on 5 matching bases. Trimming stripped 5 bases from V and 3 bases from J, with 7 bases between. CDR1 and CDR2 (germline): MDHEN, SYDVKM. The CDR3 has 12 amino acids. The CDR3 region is CASSGTYTEAFF. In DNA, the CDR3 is TGTGCCAGCAGTGGGACGTACACTGAAGCTTTCTTT.

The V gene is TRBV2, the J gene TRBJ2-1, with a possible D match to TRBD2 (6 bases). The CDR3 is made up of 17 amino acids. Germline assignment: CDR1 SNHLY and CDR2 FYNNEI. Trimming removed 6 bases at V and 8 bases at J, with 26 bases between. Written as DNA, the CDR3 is TGTGCCAGCAGCCGCCTACCGACCGGGACTCCTGACCATGAGCAGTTCTTC. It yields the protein CASSRLPTGTPDHEQFF.

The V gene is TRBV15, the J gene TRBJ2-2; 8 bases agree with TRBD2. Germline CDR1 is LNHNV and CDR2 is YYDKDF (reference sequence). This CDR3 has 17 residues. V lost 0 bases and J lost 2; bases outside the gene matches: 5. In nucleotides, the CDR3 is TGTGCCACCAGCAGAGATCGGGGGGGATTCAACACCGGGGAGCTGTTTTTT. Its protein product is CATSRDRGGFNTGELFF.

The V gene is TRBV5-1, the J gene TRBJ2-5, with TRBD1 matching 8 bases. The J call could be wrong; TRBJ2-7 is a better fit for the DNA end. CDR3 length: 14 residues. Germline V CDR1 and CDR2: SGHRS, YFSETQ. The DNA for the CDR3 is TGCGCCAGCAGCGGAAGAGGACAGGGAGGCGAGCAGTACTTC. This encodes CASSGRGQGGEQYF.

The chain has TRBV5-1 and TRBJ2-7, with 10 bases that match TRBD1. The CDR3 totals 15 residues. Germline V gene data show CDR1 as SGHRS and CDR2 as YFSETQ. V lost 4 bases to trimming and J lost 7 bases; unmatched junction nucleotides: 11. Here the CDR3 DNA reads TGCGCCAGCAGCCCGGACAGGGGGTTGATGGATGAGCAGTACTTC. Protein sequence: CASSPDRGLMDEQYF.

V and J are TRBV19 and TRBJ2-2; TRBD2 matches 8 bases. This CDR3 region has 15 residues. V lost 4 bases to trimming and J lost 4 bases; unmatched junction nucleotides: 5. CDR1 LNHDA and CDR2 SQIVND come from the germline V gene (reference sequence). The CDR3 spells CASSTGLVFTGELFF. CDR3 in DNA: TGTGCCAGTAGTACGGGACTAGTATTCACCGGGGAGCTGTTTTTT.

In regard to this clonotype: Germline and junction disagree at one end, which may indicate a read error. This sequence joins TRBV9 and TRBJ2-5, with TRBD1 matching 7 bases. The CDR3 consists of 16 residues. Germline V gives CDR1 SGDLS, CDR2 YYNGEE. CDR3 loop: CANSARTGGREETQYF. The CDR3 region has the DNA TGTGCCAACAGCGCCCGGACAGGCGGCAGGGAAGAGACCCAGTACTTC.

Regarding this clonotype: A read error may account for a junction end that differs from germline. DNA for the CDR3: TGTCCCAGCAGCTTACGACTGGGTCTAGCGGACACAGATACGCAGTATTTT. Its translation is CPSSLRLGLADTDTQYF. The rearrangement links TRBV7-2 to TRBJ2-3; 7 nucleotides line up with TRBD2. CDR1 SGHTA and CDR2 FQGNSA come from the germline V gene. The CDR3 loop spans 17 amino acids.

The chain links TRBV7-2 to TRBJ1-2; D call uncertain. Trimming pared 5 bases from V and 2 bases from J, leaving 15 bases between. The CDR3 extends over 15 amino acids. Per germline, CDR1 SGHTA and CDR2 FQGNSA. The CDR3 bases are TGTGCCAGCAGCCAGCCCCCGGTCTTAAACTATGGCTACACCTTC. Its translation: CASSQPPVLNYGYTF.

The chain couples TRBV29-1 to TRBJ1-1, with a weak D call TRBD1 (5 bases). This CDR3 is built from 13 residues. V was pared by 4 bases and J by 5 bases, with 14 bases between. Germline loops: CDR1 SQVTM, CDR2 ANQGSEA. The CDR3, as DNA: TGCAGCGTTGTTCGGGCAGGGTCGACTGAAGCTTTCTTT. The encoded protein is CSVVRAGSTEAFF.

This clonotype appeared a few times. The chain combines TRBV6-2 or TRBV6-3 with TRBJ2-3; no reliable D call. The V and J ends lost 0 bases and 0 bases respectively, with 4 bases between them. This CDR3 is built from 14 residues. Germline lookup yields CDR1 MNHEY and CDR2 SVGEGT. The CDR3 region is CASSYSPSTDTQYF. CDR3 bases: TGTGCCAGCAGTTACTCACCTAGCACAGATACGCAGTATTTT.

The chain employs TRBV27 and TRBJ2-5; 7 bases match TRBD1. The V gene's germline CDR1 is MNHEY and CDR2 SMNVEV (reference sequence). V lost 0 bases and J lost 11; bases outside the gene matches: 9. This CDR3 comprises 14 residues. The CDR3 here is CASSLSTGNNEQYF. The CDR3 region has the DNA TGTGCCAGCAGTTTATCGACAGGGAACAATGAGCAGTACTTC.

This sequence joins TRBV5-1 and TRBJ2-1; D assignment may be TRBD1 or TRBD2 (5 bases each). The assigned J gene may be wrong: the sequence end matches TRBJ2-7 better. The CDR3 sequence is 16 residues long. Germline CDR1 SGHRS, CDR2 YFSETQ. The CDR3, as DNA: TGCGCCAGCAGCTTGGGAGGGGCGGCCTCCTACAATGAGCAGTACTTC. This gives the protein CASSLGGAASYNEQYF.

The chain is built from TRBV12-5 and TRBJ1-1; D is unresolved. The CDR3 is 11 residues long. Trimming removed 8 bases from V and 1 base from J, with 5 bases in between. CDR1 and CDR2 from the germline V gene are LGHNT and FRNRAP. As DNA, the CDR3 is TGTGCTAGTTCCGGGAACACTGAAGCTTTCTTT. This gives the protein CASSGNTEAFF.

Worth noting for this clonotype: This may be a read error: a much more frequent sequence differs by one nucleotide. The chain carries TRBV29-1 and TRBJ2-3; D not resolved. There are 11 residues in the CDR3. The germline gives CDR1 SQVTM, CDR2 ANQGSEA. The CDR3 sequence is CSADHTDMQYF. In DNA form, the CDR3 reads TGCAGCGCTGACCATACAGATATGCAGTATTTT.

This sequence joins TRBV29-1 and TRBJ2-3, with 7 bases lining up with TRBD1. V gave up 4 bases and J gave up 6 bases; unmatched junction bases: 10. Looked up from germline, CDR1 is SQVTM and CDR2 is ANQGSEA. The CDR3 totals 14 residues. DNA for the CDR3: TGCAGCGTTGCCCTAGGGCAGGGACAGGATACGCAGTATTTT. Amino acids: CSVALGQGQDTQYF.

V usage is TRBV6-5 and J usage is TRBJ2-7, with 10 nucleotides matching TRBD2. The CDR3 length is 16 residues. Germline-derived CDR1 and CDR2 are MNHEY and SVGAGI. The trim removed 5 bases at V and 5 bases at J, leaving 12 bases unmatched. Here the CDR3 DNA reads TGTGCCAGCAGTCCCGGATCCCTAGCGGGAGTTAACGAGCAGTACTTC. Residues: CASSPGSLAGVNEQYF.

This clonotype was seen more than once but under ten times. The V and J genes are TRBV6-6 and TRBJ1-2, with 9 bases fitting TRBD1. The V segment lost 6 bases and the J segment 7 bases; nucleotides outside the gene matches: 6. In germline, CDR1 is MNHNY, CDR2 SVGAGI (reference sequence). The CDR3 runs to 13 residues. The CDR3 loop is CASRAGQGLGYTF. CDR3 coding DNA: TGTGCCAGCAGGGCCGGACAGGGGCTTGGCTACACCTTC.

The CDR3 sequence: CASSPLAATYNEQFF. CDR3 nucleotides: TGTGCCAGCAGCCCACTAGCGGCAACCTACAATGAGCAGTTCTTC. The chain uses TRBV6-5 and TRBJ2-1, with TRBD2 matching over 8 bases. Germline V gene data show CDR1 as MNHEY and CDR2 as SVGAGI. The CDR3 runs 15 residues. Trimming took 6 bases from V and 2 from J; bases not matched to a gene: 6.